A single sample is the source of the 6 T cell receptor beta chains below, sequenced in a study of cytomegalovirus exposure and HLA in healthy donors. The PCR contained 60 Vbeta and 13 Jbeta primers. Profiled with immunoSEQ multiplex PCR; TCRdb holds only in-frame clones, not every one. The data hold about 260,000 clones, with 84% observed a single time. Sequencing was done on a sample of PBMCs. These receptors were taken from a woman between 35 and 50 years old in good health and CMV-seropositive.

This clone was picked up one time. This rearrangement joins TRBV10-2 to TRBJ1-5; 8 bases agree with TRBD1. With V trimmed by 6 bases and J by 6 bases, 7 bases remained unmatched. Germline V lookup: CDR1 WSHSY, CDR2 SAAADI. The CDR3 extends over 14 amino acids. In nucleotides, the CDR3 is TGCGCCAGCAGACCCACAGGGGGTGCTCAGCCCCAGCATTTT. It yields the protein CASRPTGGAQPQHF.

The V call is TRBV10-3, the J call TRBJ1-4, with TRBD1 matching 8 bases. CDR3 length equals 14 residues. V lost 8 bases, J lost 8 bases, and 10 bases stayed unmatched. CDR1 and CDR2 (germline): ENHRY, SYGVKD. The CDR3 loop is CAIGTVDREEKLFF. Written as DNA, the CDR3 is TGTGCCATCGGTACCGTGGACAGGGAGGAAAAACTGTTTTTT.

The chain uses TRBV5-6 and TRBJ2-1, with TRBD2 matching 9 bases. The CDR3 is 15 amino acids. Germline assignment: CDR1 SGHDT and CDR2 YYEEEE. J lost 5 bases, V lost 0 bases, and 3 bases had no gene match. CDR3 sequence reads: CASSLVASGNNEQFF. As DNA, the CDR3 is TGTGCCAGCAGCTTGGTTGCTAGCGGGAACAATGAGCAGTTCTTC.

V is TRBV19 and J is TRBJ2-7; 8 nucleotides match TRBD2. The CDR3 runs to 15 residues. V trimming: 7 bases; J trimming: 2 bases; junction bases outside the gene matches: 10. CDR1 is LNHDA and CDR2 is SQIVND in the germline V gene (reference sequence). The CDR3 nucleotides are TGTGCCAGTACCCTCACGGGGGGGTTGGCCTACGAGCAGTACTTC. It is translated as CASTLTGGLAYEQYF.

This clone occurred once. The chain uses TRBV27 and TRBJ2-7, with 11 bases matching TRBD2. CDR1 is MNHEY, CDR2 SMNVEV, per germline (reference sequence). The CDR3 runs 15 residues. With 6 bases clipped from V and 2 bases from J, the junction kept 6 bases outside the gene matches. CDR3 in DNA: TGTGCCAGCAGCCGGCTAGCGGGAGGCACCTACGAGCAGTACTTC. Translating gives CASSRLAGGTYEQYF.

The J gene is TRBJ1-5, the V gene TRBV19; no clear D gene. CDR3 length: 15 amino acids. Looked up from germline, CDR1 is LNHDA and CDR2 is SQIVND (reference sequence). Trimming took off 8 bases at V and 0 bases at J, with 14 bases between the two ends. Written as DNA, the CDR3 is TGTGCCAGTTCCTCCGGAGCGGGTAGCAATCAGCCCCAGCATTTT. As protein: CASSSGAGSNQPQHF.